Presented here are 28 T cell receptor beta chains from one specimen sequenced in a study of OX40 agonist ivuxolimab in advanced cancers. The assay was immunoSEQ multiplex PCR, and TCRdb's table has in-frame clones only and misses some. The sample has some 83,000 clones, about 93% seen once; the top ten hold less than 8%. This specimen consisted of CD4+ or CD8+ T cells sorted from blood, obtained in a trial of the OX40 agonist ivuxolimab. The source is an adult with an advanced solid tumor such as melanoma, head and neck, liver or kidney cancer.

This chain uses TRBV5-4 with TRBJ2-1; no clear D. Germline assignment: CDR1 SGHNT and CDR2 YYREEE (reference sequence). The CDR3 length is 16 residues. With 7 bases removed from V and 2 bases from J, the gap between germline ends came to 19 bases. CDR3 in amino acids: CASLGIAIHAYNEQFF. The CDR3 DNA follows: TGTGCCAGCCTTGGGATCGCCATCCACGCCTACAATGAGCAGTTCTTC.

The V and J genes are TRBV29-1 and TRBJ2-1; D tentatively fits TRBD1 or TRBD2 (5 bases each). CDR3 length equals 11 residues. V dropped 1 base and J dropped 7 bases, with 5 bases sitting between them. Germline values: CDR1 SQVTM, CDR2 ANQGSEA. CDR3 in amino acids: CSVEGGNEQFF. CDR3 nucleotide sequence: TGCAGCGTTGAAGGGGGGAATGAGCAGTTCTTC.

The chain joins TRBV7-6 to TRBJ2-7, with 7 bases identical to TRBD1. CDR3 length equals 16 residues. V dropped 1 base and J dropped 4; count of bases not matched to a gene: 10. Germline V gene data show CDR1 as SGHVS and CDR2 as FNYEAQ. CDR3 coding DNA: TGTGCCAGCAGCTTAGGGGCCGGGACAGCGTTTTACGAGCAGTACTTC. It specifies CASSLGAGTAFYEQYF.

The chain has TRBV4-2 and TRBJ2-3; 7 bases line up with TRBD2. V gave up 0 bases and J gave up 5 bases; unmatched junction bases: 8. Germline V lookup: CDR1 LGHNA, CDR2 YNFKEQ. CDR3 size: 16 residues. CDR3 loop: CASSQDGSGRQDTQYF. The CDR3 region has the DNA TGTGCCAGCAGCCAAGATGGTTCCGGGAGGCAAGATACGCAGTATTTT.

The CDR3 nucleotides read TGTGCCAGTAGTATAGCCGGGGCAGCAAACACTGAAGCTTTCTTT. This translates into CASSIAGAANTEAFF. This chain links TRBV19 with TRBJ1-1, with a tentative D call TRBD1 (5 bases). V was shortened by 1 base and J by 2 bases, with 11 bases between the two germline ends. Germline V CDR1 and CDR2: LNHDA, SQIVND (reference sequence). This CDR3 region has 15 residues. The complete variable domain, with remaining parts taken from reference TRBV19 and TRBJ1-1, reads DGGITQSPKYLFRKEGQNVTLSCEQNLNHDAMYWYRQDPGQGLRLIYYSQIVNDFQKGDIAEGYSVSREKKESFPLTVTSAQKNPTAFYLCASSIAGAANTEAFFGQGTRLTVV.

This rearrangement joins TRBV7-8 to TRBJ1-5; D uncertain. The V gene lost 5 bases and the J gene lost 0 bases, with 5 bases spanning the gap. Germline V gene sequence: CDR1 SGHVS, CDR2 FQNEAQ. The CDR3 runs to 13 residues. CDR3 coding DNA: TGTGCCAGCAGCCTAACTAGCAATCAGCCCCAGCATTTT. Protein product: CASSLTSNQPQHF.

The chain links TRBV4-3 to TRBJ1-2, with D hard to call. Germline-derived CDR1 and CDR2 are LGHNA and YSLEER. The ends were cut back, 4 bases at V and 2 bases at J, with 8 bases in the middle. This CDR3 contains 13 residues. The CDR3 DNA reads as TGCGCCAGCAGCCCAGCCCAGAACTATGGCTACACCTTC. This translates into CASSPAQNYGYTF.

The V and J genes are TRBV6-5 and TRBJ2-1; a possible D gene is TRBD1 (5 bases). V lost 2 bases and J 8 bases, leaving 10 bases between the germline ends. The CDR3 totals 13 residues. Germline lookup yields CDR1 MNHEY and CDR2 SVGAGI. This CDR3 reads CASSYPGSHEQFF. The DNA for the CDR3 is TGTGCCAGCAGTTACCCAGGGTCGCATGAGCAGTTCTTC.

This sequence joins TRBV12-5 and TRBJ2-5; D is possibly TRBD1 or TRBD2 (5 bases each). V was cut by 8 bases and J by 2 bases, with 9 bases left in between. CDR1 LGHNT and CDR2 FRNRAP come from the germline V gene. The CDR3 has 12 residues. The CDR3 DNA is TGTGCTAGTTCGGGACCACAAGAGACCCAGTACTTC. Its translation is CASSGPQETQYF.

The chain uses TRBV2 and TRBJ1-1; tentatively, D is TRBD1 (6 bases). The CDR3 totals 13 residues. CDR1 SNHLY and CDR2 FYNNEI come from the germline V gene. V was pared by 6 bases and J by 8 bases, with 16 bases between. CDR3 coding DNA: TGTGCCAGCAGCAGGCGGGGGGGGCGCGAAGCTTTCTTT. It yields the protein CASSRRGGREAFF.

This chain uses TRBV5-1 with TRBJ2-1, with 9 nucleotides matching TRBD2. The CDR3 has 17 amino acids. The germline CDR1 and CDR2 sequences are SGHRS and YFSETQ. V lost 5 bases to trimming and J lost 6 bases; unmatched junction nucleotides: 15. The CDR3 DNA follows: TGCGCCAGCAGACCATCTCCCTCCGGGACTAGCAGCAATGAGCAGTTCTTC. It yields the protein CASRPSPSGTSSNEQFF.

J is TRBJ2-3 and V is TRBV9; D remains unclear. V was clipped by 3 bases and J by 0 bases, with 5 bases between them. This CDR3 region has 13 residues. Germline V gene data show CDR1 as SGDLS and CDR2 as YYNGEE. The chain's CDR3 is CASSASSTDTQYF. The CDR3, as DNA: TGTGCCAGCAGCGCTAGTAGCACAGATACGCAGTATTTT.

V gene TRBV4-1 combines with J gene TRBJ2-2; D not certain. V lost 3 bases to trimming and J lost 3 bases, with 2 bases between them. CDR1 and CDR2 (germline): MGHRA, YSYEKL. The CDR3 is 12 residues long. In DNA, the CDR3 is TGCGCCAGCAGCCAGGACACCGGGGAGCTGTTTTTT. Encoded protein: CASSQDTGELFF.

In DNA form, the CDR3 reads TGTGCCACCTCACCCGCGACATATCCCTACGAGCAGTACTTC. It specifies CATSPATYPYEQYF. The chain carries TRBV27 and TRBJ2-7; D is unresolved. The germline CDR1 and CDR2 sequences are MNHEY and SMNVEV (reference sequence). The CDR3 has 14 residues. V lost 10 bases and J 2 bases, leaving 18 bases between the germline ends.

The chain has TRBV4-2 and TRBJ2-7, with D tentatively TRBD1 or TRBD2 (5 bases each). This CDR3 comprises 13 residues. The germline V and J ends were trimmed by 3 bases and 3 bases, with 9 bases remaining between them. Germline-derived CDR1 and CDR2 are LGHNA and YNFKEQ. DNA of the CDR3: TGTGCCAGCAGCCATGGGACCGGCTACGAGCAGTACTTC. It is translated as CASSHGTGYEQYF.

CDR3 bases: TGTGCCAGCAGCCCGGGGGGGCGGGCTGAAGCTTTCTTT. This codes for CASSPGGRAEAFF. The chain uses TRBV9 and TRBJ1-1; perhaps TRBD1 as D (6 bases). The CDR3 extends over 13 amino acids. Germline V CDR1 and CDR2: SGDLS, YYNGEE. Trimming cost V 4 bases and J 6 bases, with 13 bases left between them.

The CDR3 DNA is TGCGCCAGCAGCTTGGTGGGGAGAGAGAGCTATCTCGGCTATGGCTACACCTTC. Protein sequence: CASSLVGRESYLGYGYTF. The V and J genes are TRBV5-1 and TRBJ1-2; D not certain. The CDR3 is made up of 18 amino acids. Trimming shortened V by 0 bases and J by 4 bases, and 22 bases separated the two germline ends. From germline, CDR1 is SGHRS and CDR2 YFSETQ.

The chain recombines TRBV13 with TRBJ1-5; D unresolved. V lost 3 bases to trimming and J lost 7 bases, with 10 bases between them. Germline V gives CDR1 PRHDT, CDR2 FYEKMQ (reference sequence). The CDR3 is 13 residues long. CDR3 bases: TGTGCCAGCAGCTTCGGGGAATTCCAGCCCCAGCATTTT. Translating gives CASSFGEFQPQHF.

The chain has TRBV4-1 and TRBJ1-2; D is unresolved. The CDR3 has 16 residues. V was pared by 0 bases and J by 7 bases, with 18 bases between. CDR1 MGHRA and CDR2 YSYEKL come from the germline V gene. The DNA of the CDR3 is TGCGCCAGCAGCCAAGAGTATGAGGGAAGAACGGGTGGCTACACCTTC. As protein: CASSQEYEGRTGGYTF.

The chain carries TRBV29-1 and TRBJ2-2, with D unresolved. The V and J ends lost 8 bases and 5 bases respectively, with 12 bases between them. Germline CDR1 SQVTM, CDR2 ANQGSEA. The CDR3 spans 12 residues. CDR3 sequence: CSLTLGTGELFF. CDR3 DNA: TGCAGCCTGACACTGGGAACCGGGGAGCTGTTTTTT.

V is TRBV5-4 and J is TRBJ2-7; D remains unclear. Germline V gene data show CDR1 as SGHNT and CDR2 as YYREEE (reference sequence). Trimming shortened V by 4 bases and J by 0 bases, and 5 bases separated the two germline ends. The CDR3 consists of 12 residues. CDR3 residues: CASSPSSYEQYF. The DNA of the CDR3 is TGTGCCAGCAGCCCGAGCTCCTACGAGCAGTACTTC. Full variable domain (remainder filled in from reference TRBV5-4 and TRBJ2-7): ETGVTQSPTHLIKTRGQQVTLRCSSQSGHNTVSWYQQALGQGPQFIFQYYREEENGRGNFPPRFSGLQFPNYSSELNVNALELDDSALYLCASSPSSYEQYFGPGTRLTVT.

This sequence joins TRBV6-1 and TRBJ2-1, with D uncertain. V lost 8 bases to trimming and J lost 7 bases, with 15 bases between them. Per germline, CDR1 MNHNS and CDR2 SASEGT. This CDR3 comprises 13 residues. CDR3 protein: CASGKRLLNEQFF. The CDR3, as DNA: TGTGCCAGCGGCAAGAGGCTTCTGAATGAGCAGTTCTTC.

The gene calls are TRBV13 and TRBJ1-2; 8 bases map to TRBD1. The germline CDR1 and CDR2 sequences are PRHDT and FYEKMQ (reference sequence). Trimming at V came to 5 bases and at J to 3 bases, leaving 5 bases not matched to a gene. The CDR3 is 14 amino acids. CDR3 sequence reads: CASSRGQAHYGYTF. In DNA, the CDR3 is TGTGCCAGCAGCAGGGGACAGGCGCACTATGGCTACACCTTC.

This chain joins TRBV4-1 and TRBJ1-2, with D hard to call. Trimming removed 3 bases from V and 7 bases from J, with 12 bases in between. The CDR3 length is 13 residues. The V gene's germline CDR1 is MGHRA and CDR2 YSYEKL. CDR3 region: CASSQDVEGGYTF. CDR3 bases: TGCGCCAGCAGCCAGGACGTTGAGGGTGGCTACACCTTC.

The CDR3 nucleotides read TGTGCCAGCAGTACAGGGCCCTATGGCTACACCTTC. Translation: CASSTGPYGYTF. V and J are TRBV7-9 and TRBJ1-2, with D tentatively TRBD1 (6 bases). The CDR3 consists of 12 residues. CDR1 SEHNR and CDR2 FQNEAQ come from the germline V gene (reference sequence). V gave up 6 bases and J gave up 4 bases, with 9 bases separating them.

The chain couples TRBV2 to TRBJ2-3; TRBD1 might be the D (6 bases). Germline loops: CDR1 SNHLY, CDR2 FYNNEI. The CDR3 totals 13 residues. Trimming stripped 10 bases from V and 2 bases from J, with 13 bases between. CDR3 residues: CANAQGVTDTQYF. CDR3 coding DNA: TGTGCCAACGCACAGGGTGTCACAGATACGCAGTATTTT.

On this clone: Compared with germline, one end of the junction differs, possibly owing to a read error. V and J are TRBV15 and TRBJ1-2; 7 bases are shared with TRBD1. This CDR3 is 16 amino acids long. CDR1 is LNHNV, CDR2 YYDKDF, per germline (reference sequence). The CDR3 loop is CATSGDRVGPFYGYTF. The CDR3 nucleotides read TGTGCCACCAGCGGAGACAGGGTCGGACCCTTCTATGGCTACACCTTC.

The CDR3 DNA is TGCGCCAGCAGAGGGGGGGCCGGGGAGCTGTTTTTT. This translates into CASRGGAGELFF. The chain joins TRBV10-2 to TRBJ2-2; tentative D call: TRBD2 (7 bases). Per the germline V gene, CDR1 is WSHSY and CDR2 is SAAADI. The V end lost 6 bases, the J end lost 6 bases, and 8 bases lay between the germline ends. The CDR3 has 12 amino acids.